These 23 T cell receptor beta chains were sequenced from one sample in a study of blood T cell repertoires in COVID-19. Sequencing used immunoSEQ multiplex PCR; TCRdb keeps in-frame clones, though not all of them. The table shows some 78,000 clones, with about 89% occurring only once. Sequencing used peripheral blood. Receptor source: a man in his 70s with active or convalescent COVID-19.

This chain uses TRBV24-1 with TRBJ2-7; the D is unclear. Between the trimmed V and J ends, which lost 3 bases and 5 bases, there was a span of 7 bases. The CDR3 runs 12 residues. Germline CDR1 KGHDR, CDR2 SFDVKD. This chain's CDR3 is CATSDISHEQYF. CDR3 in DNA: TGTGCCACCAGTGATATTAGTCACGAGCAGTACTTC.

The chain recombines TRBV3-1 (or the pseudogene TRBV3-2) with TRBJ2-7; D is unresolved. Germline V lookup: CDR1 LGHDT, CDR2 YNNKEL (reference sequence). The CDR3 is made up of 14 amino acids. Trimming removed 1 base at V and 0 bases at J, with 7 bases between. CDR3 bases: TGTGCCAGCAGCCAAGTGCTATCCTCCTACGAGCAGTACTTC. It is translated as CASSQVLSSYEQYF.

The rearrangement joins TRBV15 to TRBJ2-3, with 7 bases lining up with TRBD2. The CDR3 is made up of 17 amino acids. The germline gives CDR1 LNHNV, CDR2 YYDKDF (reference sequence). Trimming at V came to 0 bases and at J to 4 bases, leaving 10 bases not matched to a gene. This CDR3 reads CATSREPLRGSPDTQYF. In DNA form, the CDR3 reads TGTGCCACCAGCAGAGAGCCTTTGCGGGGGTCCCCAGATACGCAGTATTTT.

The V call is TRBV19, the J call TRBJ1-4; the match to TRBD1 covers 8 bases. The germline V gene has CDR1 LNHDA and CDR2 SQIVND (reference sequence). This CDR3 is 18 amino acids long. V gave up 3 bases and J gave up 5 bases; unmatched junction bases: 14. DNA of the CDR3: TGTGCCAGTAGTATCTTTGGCCCAAACAGGGGGACGAATGAAAAACTGTTTTTT. It encodes CASSIFGPNRGTNEKLFF.

The chain uses TRBV7-9 and TRBJ2-7; 7 bases agree with TRBD1. The V segment lost 4 bases and the J segment 6 bases; nucleotides outside the gene matches: 9. CDR3 length: 14 amino acids. Per germline, CDR1 SEHNR and CDR2 FQNEAQ (reference sequence). CDR3 residues: CASSSYDRVGEQYF. CDR3 DNA: TGTGCCAGCAGCTCTTATGACAGGGTAGGCGAGCAGTACTTC.

The V and J genes are TRBV10-3 and TRBJ2-1; D may be TRBD2 (5 bases). The germline gives CDR1 ENHRY, CDR2 SYGVKD. V lost 3 bases and J lost 0, with 9 bases in between. CDR3 length: 15 residues. CDR3 bases: TGTGCCATCAGTGAAGGAGCGGACTCCTACAATGAGCAGTTCTTC. Its protein is CAISEGADSYNEQFF.

This chain connects TRBV6-5 to TRBJ1-1, with D possibly TRBD1 on 5 matching bases. The length of the CDR3 is 14 residues. V was trimmed by 4 bases and J by 5 bases, leaving 14 bases between them. The V gene's germline CDR1 is MNHEY and CDR2 SVGAGI. This CDR3 is CASSWTRDITEAFF. The CDR3 nucleotides are TGTGCCAGCAGTTGGACCAGGGATATTACTGAAGCTTTCTTT.

The chain carries TRBV11-3 and TRBJ1-1; no reliable D call. The germline CDR1 and CDR2 sequences are SGHNT and YENEEA. The CDR3 length is 14 residues. V dropped 1 base and J dropped 4 bases, with 10 bases sitting between them. CDR3 sequence (DNA): TGTGCCAGCAGCTTAGGAGCTTCGAGCACTGAAGCTTTCTTT. Its translation is CASSLGASSTEAFF.

The V and J genes are TRBV5-1 and TRBJ1-1, with no clear D. V dropped 0 bases and J dropped 2 bases, with 5 bases sitting between them. Germline lookup yields CDR1 SGHRS and CDR2 YFSETQ. The CDR3 runs to 13 residues. CDR3 sequence (DNA): TGCGCCAGCAGCTTGGCCCTTAACACTGAAGCTTTCTTT. Its translation is CASSLALNTEAFF.

This rearrangement joins TRBV9 to TRBJ2-2, with TRBD2 as a possible D gene (6 bases). Looked up from germline, CDR1 is SGDLS and CDR2 is YYNGEE. This CDR3 region has 15 residues. The V and J ends lost 4 bases and 2 bases respectively, with 12 bases between them. The CDR3 loop is CASSSRLVNTGELFF. In DNA form, the CDR3 reads TGTGCCAGCAGCTCCCGACTAGTTAACACCGGGGAGCTGTTTTTT.

The gene calls are TRBV2 and TRBJ1-5; TRBD1 might be the D (5 bases). CDR1 is SNHLY, CDR2 FYNNEI, per germline. The CDR3 covers 17 residues. V was shortened by 0 bases and J by 7 bases, with 19 bases between the two germline ends. The CDR3 loop is CASSEAASSAGSQPQHF. The DNA for the CDR3 is TGTGCCAGCAGTGAAGCCGCTTCAAGCGCAGGGTCCCAGCCCCAGCATTTT.

V and J are TRBV7-2 and TRBJ2-5, with TRBD2 matching 10 bases. Germline CDR1 reads SGHTA; CDR2 reads FQGNSA. Losses at the gene ends were 1 base for V and 5 bases for J; bases not matched to a gene: 7. This CDR3 comprises 16 residues. The CDR3 DNA reads TGTGCCAGCAGCTTAGTTCCTAGCGGGGGAGTTGAGACCCAGTACTTC. It yields the protein CASSLVPSGGVETQYF.

This chain links TRBV10-3 with TRBJ1-2, with no clear D. Trimming shortened V by 0 bases and J by 8 bases, and 13 bases separated the two germline ends. Germline V lookup: CDR1 ENHRY, CDR2 SYGVKD. The CDR3 is 14 residues long. DNA of the CDR3: TGTGCCATCAGTGAGTCGACGGGGATCGGCGGCTACACCTTC. Protein product: CAISESTGIGGYTF.

This sequence joins TRBV9 and TRBJ1-3, with D tentatively TRBD1 (5 bases). The CDR3 is 14 residues long. Per germline, CDR1 SGDLS and CDR2 YYNGEE. The ends were cut back, 3 bases at V and 3 bases at J, with 10 bases in the middle. CDR3 sequence reads: CASSAQGSGNTIYF. The CDR3 bases are TGTGCCAGCAGCGCCCAGGGTAGTGGAAACACCATATATTTT.

DNA of the CDR3: TGTGCCAGCAGCGACAGGGGACAAGGCAATCAGCCCCAGCATTTT. Its protein product is CASSDRGQGNQPQHF. The chain links TRBV3-1 (or the pseudogene TRBV3-2) to TRBJ1-5; 8 nucleotides match TRBD1. The CDR3 has 15 residues. Unmatched junction bases numbered 5, after V lost 5 bases and J lost 2 bases. In germline, CDR1 is LGHDT, CDR2 YNNKEL (reference sequence).

This clone was seen only a few times. The chain uses TRBV2 and TRBJ1-2; the match to TRBD1 covers 7 bases. V was clipped by 8 bases and J by 4 bases; unmatched bases: 13. Germline-derived CDR1 and CDR2 are SNHLY and FYNNEI. The CDR3 is 15 amino acids. CDR3 DNA sequence: TGTGCCAGCGCAGGACAGGAGACCAAATTCTATGGCTACACCTTC. This translates into CASAGQETKFYGYTF.

This clone occurred once. This chain links TRBV4-3 with TRBJ1-1, with a possible D match to TRBD1 (5 bases). V lost 3 bases and J 2 bases, leaving 13 bases between the germline ends. CDR1 is LGHNA and CDR2 is YSLEER in the germline V gene. The CDR3 totals 15 residues. The DNA of the CDR3 is TGCGCCAGCAGCCAGACCGAGGGGACTAACACTGAAGCTTTCTTT. Encoded protein: CASSQTEGTNTEAFF.

The chain links TRBV15 to TRBJ1-6; D is ambiguous. This CDR3 is 15 amino acids long. Between the trimmed V and J ends, which lost 0 bases and 5 bases, there was a span of 8 bases. Germline V CDR1 and CDR2: LNHNV, YYDKDF (reference sequence). This CDR3 is CATSRDIQDNSPLHF. CDR3 coding DNA: TGTGCCACCAGCAGAGATATCCAGGATAATTCACCCCTCCACTTT.

This clone was seen a single time. The chain uses TRBV4-3 and TRBJ2-3; 8 nucleotides match TRBD2. Germline CDR1 reads LGHNA; CDR2 reads YSLEER. The V gene end was trimmed by 1 base and the J gene end by 3 bases; junction bases not matched to a gene: 6. The CDR3 length is 16 residues. The CDR3 sequence: CASSQVGPGGTDTQYF. In DNA form, the CDR3 reads TGCGCCAGCAGCCAAGTGGGTCCGGGGGGGACAGATACGCAGTATTTT.

This sequence joins TRBV6-5 and TRBJ1-2; 8 nucleotides match TRBD1. This CDR3 comprises 14 residues. Germline V gives CDR1 MNHEY, CDR2 SVGAGI. The J segment lost 3 bases and the V segment lost 10 bases, leaving 10 bases of the junction unmatched. CDR3 in amino acids: CAITDRGRDYGYTF. CDR3 DNA sequence: TGTGCCATAACCGACAGGGGACGGGACTATGGCTACACCTTC.

V and J are TRBV3-1 (or the pseudogene TRBV3-2) and TRBJ2-1, with 10 bases fitting TRBD1. The junction had 5 bases not matched to a gene; V was cut back by 4 bases and J by 5 bases. There are 15 residues in the CDR3. The germline V gene has CDR1 LGHDT and CDR2 YNNKEL (reference sequence). The CDR3, as DNA: TGTGCCAGCAGCCTTACCGGGACAGGGGACAATGAGCAGTTCTTC. It yields the protein CASSLTGTGDNEQFF.

This clone was recorded only once. The V call is TRBV5-5, the J call TRBJ2-1; a weak D match, TRBD1 (6 bases). The CDR3 has 14 amino acids. Germline assignment: CDR1 SGHKS and CDR2 YYEKEE (reference sequence). Trimming stripped 1 base from V and 5 bases from J, with 10 bases between. The CDR3 here is CASSLYGQHNEQFF. CDR3 DNA sequence: TGTGCCAGCAGCTTGTACGGACAGCACAATGAGCAGTTCTTC.

The V gene is TRBV10-1, the J gene TRBJ2-3; no reliable D call. CDR1 WNHNN and CDR2 SYGVQD come from the germline V gene (reference sequence). Trimming removed 4 bases from V and 0 bases from J, with 5 bases in between. CDR3 length equals 13 residues. DNA of the CDR3: TGCGCCAGCAGTGTTCCGAGCACAGATACGCAGTATTTT. This translates into CASSVPSTDTQYF.